The sequence of this T cell receptor beta chain was determined in a study of blood T cell repertoires in COVID-19. Original analysis: Amplification with reference gene primers provided the estimates of nucleated cell counts. Sequencing was performed with immunoSEQ multiplex PCR; in TCRdb, only in-frame clones are kept and a portion is missing. That table is the source of V, J and clone size, and D and trimming were worked out from the DNA. Of roughly 140,000 clones in the sample, around 83% were seen once. Participants spanned ages about 18 to 95 years and resided in 20 to 30 US areas. Cohort assignment relied on participant-reported clinical history. Shortly before study entry, within 2 weeks, exposed participants had met a COVID-19 case. Germline V lookup: CDR1 KGHSH, CDR2 LQKENI. Trimming shortened V by 3 bases and J by 5 bases, and 19 bases separated the two germline ends. This CDR3 is 16 amino acids long.

The genes are TRBV18 and TRBJ2-5, with D maybe TRBD2 (7 bases). The sequenced sample was PBMCs or T cells enriched from blood (not recorded which). This TCR was recovered from a woman aged 45-59 years who had been exposed to COVID-19. CDR3 sequence (DNA): TGTGCCAGCTCACCCTGGAGGGGGGGCATTTTGGAGACCCAGTACTTC. This encodes CASSPWRGGILETQYF.